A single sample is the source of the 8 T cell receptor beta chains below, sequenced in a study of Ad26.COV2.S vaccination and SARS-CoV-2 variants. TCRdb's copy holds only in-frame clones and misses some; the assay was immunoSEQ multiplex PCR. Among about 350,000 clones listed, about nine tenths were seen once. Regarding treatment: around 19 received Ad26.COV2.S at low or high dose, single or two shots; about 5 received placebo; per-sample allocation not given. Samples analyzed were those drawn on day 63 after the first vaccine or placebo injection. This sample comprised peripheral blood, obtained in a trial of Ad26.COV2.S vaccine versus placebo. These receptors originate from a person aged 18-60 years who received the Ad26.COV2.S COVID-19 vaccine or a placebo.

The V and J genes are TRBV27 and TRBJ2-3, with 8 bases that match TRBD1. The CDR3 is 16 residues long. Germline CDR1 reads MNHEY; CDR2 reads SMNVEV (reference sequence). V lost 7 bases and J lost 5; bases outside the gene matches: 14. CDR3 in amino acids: CASIRGGQGAEDTQYF. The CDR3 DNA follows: TGTGCCAGCATTCGAGGGGGGCAGGGGGCCGAAGATACGCAGTATTTT.

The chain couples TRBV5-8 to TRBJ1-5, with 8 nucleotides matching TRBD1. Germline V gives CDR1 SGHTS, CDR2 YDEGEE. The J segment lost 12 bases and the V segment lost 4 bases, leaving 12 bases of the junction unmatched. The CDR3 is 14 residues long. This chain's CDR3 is CASSLDRGGQGQHF. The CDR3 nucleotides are TGTGCCAGCAGCCTCGACAGGGGCGGACAGGGCCAGCATTTT.

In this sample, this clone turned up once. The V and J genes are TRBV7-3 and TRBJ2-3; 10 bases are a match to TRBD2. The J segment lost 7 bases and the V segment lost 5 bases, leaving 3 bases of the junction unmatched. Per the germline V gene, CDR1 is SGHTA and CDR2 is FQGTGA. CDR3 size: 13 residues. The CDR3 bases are TGTGCCAGCAGCCAGGGACTAGCGAATACGCAGTATTTT. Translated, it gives CASSQGLANTQYF. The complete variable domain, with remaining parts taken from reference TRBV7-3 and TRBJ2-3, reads GAGVSQTPSNKVTEKGKYVELRCDPISGHTALYWYRQSLGQGPEFLIYFQGTGAADDSGLPNDRFFAVRPEGSVSTLKIQRTERGDSAVYLCASSQGLANTQYFGPGTRLTVL.

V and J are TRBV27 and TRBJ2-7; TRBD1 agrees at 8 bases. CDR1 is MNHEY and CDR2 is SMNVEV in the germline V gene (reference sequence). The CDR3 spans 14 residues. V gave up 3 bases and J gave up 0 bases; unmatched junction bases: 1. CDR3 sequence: CASSFTGGSYEQYF. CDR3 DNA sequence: TGTGCCAGCAGTTTTACAGGGGGCTCCTACGAGCAGTACTTC.

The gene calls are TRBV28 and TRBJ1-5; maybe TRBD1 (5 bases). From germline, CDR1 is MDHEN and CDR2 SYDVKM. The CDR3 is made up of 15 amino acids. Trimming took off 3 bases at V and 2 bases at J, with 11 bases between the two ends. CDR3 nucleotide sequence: TGTGCCAGCAGTTTGAGGGGCCGGGGCAATCAGCCCCAGCATTTT. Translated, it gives CASSLRGRGNQPQHF.

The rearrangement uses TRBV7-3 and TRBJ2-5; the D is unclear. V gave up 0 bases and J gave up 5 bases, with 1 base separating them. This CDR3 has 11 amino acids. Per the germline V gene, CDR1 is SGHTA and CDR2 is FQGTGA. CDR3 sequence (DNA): TGTGCCAGCAGCTTAACTGAGACCCAGTACTTC. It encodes CASSLTETQYF.

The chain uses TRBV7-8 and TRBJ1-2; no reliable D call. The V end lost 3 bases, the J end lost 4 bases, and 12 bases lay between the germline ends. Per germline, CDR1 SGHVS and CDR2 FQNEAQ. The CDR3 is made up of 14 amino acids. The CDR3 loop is CASSFPDSVYGYTF. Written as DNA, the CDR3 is TGTGCCAGCAGCTTTCCAGACTCGGTCTATGGCTACACCTTC.

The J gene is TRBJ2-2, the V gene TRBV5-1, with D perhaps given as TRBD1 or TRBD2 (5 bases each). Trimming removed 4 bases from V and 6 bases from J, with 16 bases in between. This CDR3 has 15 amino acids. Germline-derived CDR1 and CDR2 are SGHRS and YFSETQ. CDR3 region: CASSPGTLGSGELFF. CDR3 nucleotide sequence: TGCGCCAGCAGCCCCGGGACCCTGGGATCCGGGGAGCTGTTTTTT.